The 27 T cell receptor beta chains given below trace back to one sample, sequenced in a study of regulatory T cells in long-lasting Graves disease. Regarding time point: newly diagnosed GD, antithyroid drugs for less than 3 months. Extracted RNA from PBMCs served as the source of the TCR library. Building of the TCR beta libraries involved iRepertoire HTBI primers and Arm-PCR of CDR3 regions. TCRdb re-analysed the multiplex PCR reads in MiXCR, keeping a single row per CDR3 protein. The data contain 240,000 or so distinct CDR3 sequences, around 20% of them seen just once; the ten biggest clones take up approximately 14%. The starting material was peripheral blood mononuclear cells (PBMCs), obtained at new diagnosis, from a patient treated with antithyroid drugs. The receptors were gathered from a female donor with Graves disease.

This clonotype came up many times. The V and J genes are TRBV2 and TRBJ2-2, with 8 bases identical to TRBD1. The length of the CDR3 is 15 residues. With 7 bases clipped from V and 3 bases from J, the junction kept 7 bases outside the gene matches. CDR1 and CDR2 (germline): SNHLY, FYNNEI. The CDR3: CASTHPDRDTGELFF. CDR3 DNA sequence: TGTGCCAGCACCCACCCGGACAGGGACACCGGGGAGCTGTTTTTT.

The genes are TRBV12-3 or TRBV12-4 and TRBJ2-5, with D perhaps TRBD1 or TRBD2 (5 bases each). CDR3 size: 16 residues. V was shortened by 5 bases and J by 4 bases, with 20 bases between the two germline ends. CDR3 region: CASSREVGQGVETQYF. The CDR3 DNA follows: TGTGCCAGCAGTAGGGAAGTTGGTCAGGGAGTAGAGACCCAGTACTTC.

Concerning this clonotype itself: A much larger clone differs by one base, so this may be a read error. J is TRBJ2-3 and V is TRBV20-1; no clear D gene. Germline CDR1 and CDR2: DFQATT and SNEGSKA (reference sequence). With 8 bases removed from V and 1 base from J, the gap between germline ends came to 16 bases. The CDR3 loop spans 14 amino acids. The CDR3: CSTPRAVGTDTQYF. DNA for the CDR3: TGCAGTACCCCCCGGGCTGTTGGCACAGATACGCAGTATTTT.

The chain recombines TRBV7-9 with TRBJ2-3; 10 positions match TRBD2. V shed 6 bases, J shed 4 bases, and the junction held 1 base outside the gene matches. This CDR3 is built from 13 residues. Germline-derived CDR1 and CDR2 are SEHNR and FQNEAQ (reference sequence). Written as DNA, the CDR3 is TGTGCCAGCAGTACTAGCGGGGCAGATACGCAGTATTTT. Its protein is CASSTSGADTQYF.

This clonotype was recorded a few times. In DNA, the CDR3 is TGTGCCAGCATGGACAATGAGCAGTTCTTC. Its protein product is CASMDNEQFF. The V and J genes are TRBV6-1 and TRBJ2-1; D gene uncertain. V was cut by 7 bases and J by 5 bases, with 3 bases left in between. The CDR3 runs to 10 residues. Per germline, CDR1 MNHNS and CDR2 SASEGT.

The V call is TRBV20-1, the J call TRBJ1-1; perhaps TRBD1 as D (6 bases). This CDR3 comprises 14 residues. The V end was cut by 7 bases, the J end by 3 bases, with 18 bases between. CDR1 and CDR2 (germline): DFQATT, SNEGSKA (reference sequence). The CDR3 region has the DNA TGCAGTGGTCGGGGGGGCGCGGATTACACTGAAGCTTTCTTT. Translated, it gives CSGRGGADYTEAFF.

The table lists this clonotype with many counts. The J gene is TRBJ2-7, the V gene TRBV29-1, with TRBD2 matching over 10 bases. CDR3 size: 13 residues. Germline CDR1 SQVTM, CDR2 ANQGSEA. With 4 bases clipped from V and 3 bases from J, the junction kept 3 bases outside the gene matches. The chain's CDR3 is CSVGASGGYEQYF. CDR3 in DNA: TGCAGCGTTGGTGCTAGCGGGGGCTACGAGCAGTACTTC.

For this clonotype: The junction and the germline gene differ at one end; a read error may be behind it. This chain joins TRBV28 and TRBJ1-6; maybe TRBD1 (5 bases). The CDR3 runs 14 residues. CDR1 and CDR2 from the germline V gene are MDHEN and SYDVKM. CDR3 region: CAARTGEHNSPPHF. Written as DNA, the CDR3 is TGTGCCGCTCGAACGGGGGAGCATAATTCACCCCCCCACTTT.

In its sample, this clonotype was seen many times. The chain combines TRBV27 with TRBJ1-4; 8 bases are shared with TRBD1. CDR3 length: 15 residues. V shed 2 bases and J 8 bases; nucleotides not matched to a gene: 7. Germline V gene sequence: CDR1 MNHEY, CDR2 SMNVEV (reference sequence). The CDR3 region is CASSLRGTGGEKLFF. CDR3 in DNA: TGTGCCAGCAGTTTAAGGGGGACAGGAGGCGAAAAACTGTTTTTT.

This clonotype has ten or more counts. V and J are TRBV4-3 and TRBJ2-7; D call uncertain. V lost 0 bases and J 7 bases, leaving 13 bases between the germline ends. Looked up from germline, CDR1 is LGHNA and CDR2 is YSLEER. The CDR3 spans 14 residues. Here the CDR3 DNA reads TGCGCCAGCAGCCAAGACTCCGGGTTGGGGGAGCAGTACTTC. Translated, it gives CASSQDSGLGEQYF.

This clonotype was seen repeatedly, ten times or more. Here the CDR3 reads CASSVRGGEGSYEQYF. CDR3 sequence (DNA): TGTGCCAGCAGCGTGCGAGGGGGGGAGGGCTCCTACGAGCAGTACTTC. The V and J genes are TRBV7-2 and TRBJ2-7; TRBD2 is a possible D gene (7 bases). The CDR3 sequence is 16 residues long. Per germline, CDR1 SGHTA and CDR2 FQGNSA. With 5 bases removed from V and 0 bases from J, the gap between germline ends came to 17 bases.

This clonotype was seen ten or more times. The V and J genes are TRBV9 and TRBJ2-1, with TRBD2 as a possible D gene (6 bases). Trimming stripped 4 bases from V and 3 bases from J, with 11 bases between. The germline V gene has CDR1 SGDLS and CDR2 YYNGEE. There are 14 residues in the CDR3. DNA for the CDR3: TGTGCCAGCAGCCCCGGACTACTCTACAATGAGCAGTTCTTC. It yields the protein CASSPGLLYNEQFF.

As to this clonotype: This clone may be a read error of a much larger clone one base away. The chain recombines TRBV4-2 with TRBJ1-6; no clear D. The CDR3 sequence is 15 residues long. CDR1 LGHNA and CDR2 YNFKEQ come from the germline V gene. Trimming pared 0 bases from V and 9 bases from J, leaving 12 bases between. CDR3 residues: CASSQDNRGSSPLHF. DNA for the CDR3: TGTGCCAGCAGCCAAGATAACAGAGGAAGTTCACCCCTCCACTTT.

This clonotype has a count of ten or more. The V and J genes are TRBV20-1 and TRBJ2-7, with 9 bases lining up with TRBD2. Losses at the gene ends were 5 bases for V and 5 bases for J; bases not matched to a gene: 10. The germline CDR1 and CDR2 sequences are DFQATT and SNEGSKA (reference sequence). This CDR3 is 14 amino acids long. The CDR3 DNA reads as TGCAGTGCTCGCCTGGGGACTAGCCAGGACGAGCAGTACTTC. Its translation is CSARLGTSQDEQYF.

Ten or more counts support this clonotype. This chain connects TRBV3-1 to TRBJ1-5; the match to TRBD1 covers 7 bases. CDR3 length: 14 amino acids. Losses at the gene ends were 4 bases for V and 5 bases for J; bases not matched to a gene: 5. Germline loops: CDR1 LGHDT, CDR2 YNNKEL (reference sequence). The CDR3 spells CASSPGTDYQPQHF. CDR3 DNA sequence: TGTGCCAGCAGCCCTGGGACAGACTATCAGCCCCAGCATTTT.

The table lists this clonotype with a few counts. The CDR3 DNA reads TGTGCCACCAGCAGAGATCTGGGAAGCAATCAGCCCCAGCATTTT. Translated, it gives CATSRDLGSNQPQHF. The J gene is TRBJ1-5, the V gene TRBV15; D call uncertain. The V end was cut by 0 bases, the J end by 1 base, with 7 bases between. Germline-derived CDR1 and CDR2 are LNHNV and YYDKDF (reference sequence). The CDR3 totals 15 residues.

In this sample, this clonotype turned up many times. The chain uses TRBV7-2 and TRBJ2-7; TRBD2 matches at 9 bases. CDR3 length: 14 residues. In germline, CDR1 is SGHTA, CDR2 FQGNSA. V lost 3 bases and J lost 4; bases outside the gene matches: 4. The CDR3 DNA reads TGTGCCAGCAGCTTGCTAGCGGGAAGGTACGAGCAGTACTTC. It translates to CASSLLAGRYEQYF.

This clonotype was seen at least ten times. The chain has TRBV24-1 and TRBJ2-1, with 9 positions matching TRBD1. CDR3 length equals 17 residues. CDR1 is KGHDR, CDR2 SFDVKD, per germline. Trimming took 10 bases from V and 6 from J; bases not matched to a gene: 18. The CDR3 reads CATSRHEAGQGSNEQFF. CDR3 coding DNA: TGTGCCACGAGCCGCCACGAAGCGGGACAGGGAAGCAATGAGCAGTTCTTC.

This clonotype was picked up many times. The chain uses TRBV9 and TRBJ2-2; 8 bases align to TRBD1. Germline CDR1 and CDR2: SGDLS and YYNGEE. Trimming cost V 2 bases and J 7 bases; bases outside gene matches: 4. The CDR3 runs to 14 residues. The CDR3 sequence is CASSVDRGGGELFF. The CDR3 DNA is TGTGCCAGCAGCGTCGACAGGGGAGGCGGGGAGCTGTTTTTT.

This clonotype appeared many times. The chain links TRBV10-3 to TRBJ2-6; a possible D gene is TRBD1 (5 bases). The CDR3 spans 17 residues. Germline lookup yields CDR1 ENHRY and CDR2 SYGVKD. V was pared by 6 bases and J by 0 bases, with 15 bases between. The CDR3 nucleotides are TGTGCCATCAGGGAGACAGATAGCCCCTCTGGGGCCAACGTCCTGACTTTC. Amino acids: CAIRETDSPSGANVLTF.

This clonotype was found many times. The chain uses TRBV24-1 and TRBJ2-6; D gene unclear. CDR3 length: 17 amino acids. Looked up from germline, CDR1 is KGHDR and CDR2 is SFDVKD. Trimming removed 9 bases from V and 0 bases from J, with 17 bases in between. CDR3 amino acids: CATAPRGFSSGANVLTF. The CDR3 DNA follows: TGTGCCACCGCTCCCCGTGGCTTCTCCTCTGGGGCCAACGTCCTGACTTTC.

CDR3 in DNA: TGTGCCAGCAGCCCAGGACACGCTAGCGGTGGGGCCAACGTCCTGACTTTC. Residues: CASSPGHASGGANVLTF. V gene TRBV7-3 combines with J gene TRBJ2-6; TRBD2 matches at 7 bases. There are 17 residues in the CDR3. Looked up from germline, CDR1 is SGHTA and CDR2 is FQGTGA. V shed 5 bases, J shed 3 bases, and the junction held 10 bases outside the gene matches.

The chain couples TRBV5-5 to TRBJ2-7; D remains unclear. The CDR3 extends over 13 amino acids. CDR1 and CDR2 (germline): SGHKS, YYEKEE (reference sequence). The ends were cut back, 4 bases at V and 7 bases at J, with 15 bases in the middle. Here the CDR3 reads CASSTPVGPEQYF. CDR3 bases: TGTGCCAGCAGCACCCCGGTAGGCCCTGAGCAGTACTTC.

Concerning this clonotype itself: A far bigger clonotype differs at one base, so this is likely a read error. V and J are TRBV5-6 and TRBJ2-7; the D is unclear. This CDR3 has 12 residues. Germline V gene lookup returns CDR1 SGHDT and CDR2 YYEEEE. CDR3 coding DNA: TGTGCCAGCAGCTTCGGTGAAGAGACCCAGTGCTTC. Its protein product is CASSFGEETQCF.

This clonotype appeared many times. DNA of the CDR3: TGCAGTGCCCGCCGCCCGGGACAGGGGTACAATGAGCAGTTCTTC. Its translation is CSARRPGQGYNEQFF. The chain is built from TRBV20-1 and TRBJ2-1, with 10 bases lining up with TRBD1. CDR1 and CDR2 from the germline V gene are DFQATT and SNEGSKA (reference sequence). The CDR3 spans 15 residues. Losses at the gene ends were 6 bases for V and 4 bases for J; bases not matched to a gene: 9.

The chain links TRBV7-9 to TRBJ1-1; D uncertain. CDR1 is SEHNR, CDR2 FQNEAQ, per germline (reference sequence). There are 13 residues in the CDR3. V shed 4 bases and J shed 1 base, with 7 bases lying between them. The CDR3 spells CASSSDSNTEAFF. The CDR3 DNA reads as TGTGCCAGCAGCTCAGATTCGAACACTGAAGCTTTCTTT.

About this clonotype: One base separates it from a far larger clone, so it is likely a read error. This chain links TRBV7-6 with TRBJ2-7; D tentatively fits TRBD1 or TRBD2 (5 bases each). CDR3 size: 13 residues. Germline CDR1 is SGHVS and CDR2 is FNYEAQ. Trimming cost V 3 bases and J 5 bases, with 11 bases left between them. The CDR3 nucleotides read TGTGCCAGCAGCTTGGAGTTGGGGGACGAGCAGTACTTC. This sequence encodes CASSLELGDEQYF.